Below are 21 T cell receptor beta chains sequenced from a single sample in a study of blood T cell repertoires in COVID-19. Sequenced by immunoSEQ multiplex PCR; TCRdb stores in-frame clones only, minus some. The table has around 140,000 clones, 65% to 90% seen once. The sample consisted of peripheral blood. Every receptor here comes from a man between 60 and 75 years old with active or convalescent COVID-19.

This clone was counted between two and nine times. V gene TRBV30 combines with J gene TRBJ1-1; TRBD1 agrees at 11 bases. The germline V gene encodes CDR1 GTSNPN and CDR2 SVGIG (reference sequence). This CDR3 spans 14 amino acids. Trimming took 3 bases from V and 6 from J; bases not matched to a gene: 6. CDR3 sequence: CAWRGTGGYAEAFF. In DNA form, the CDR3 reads TGTGCCTGGAGGGGGACAGGGGGATACGCTGAAGCTTTCTTT.

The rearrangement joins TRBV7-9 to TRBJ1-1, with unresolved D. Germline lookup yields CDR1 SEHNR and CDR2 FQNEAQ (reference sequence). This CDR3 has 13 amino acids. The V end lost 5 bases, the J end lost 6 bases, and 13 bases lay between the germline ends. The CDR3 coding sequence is TGTGCCAGCAGCCCCGCCGGGTTTTCTGAAGCTTTCTTT. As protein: CASSPAGFSEAFF.

CDR3 in DNA: TGTGCCAGCAGCCGAGGGCCCCTAAACTCTGGGGCCAACGTCCTGACTTTC. Protein: CASSRGPLNSGANVLTF. The rearrangement joins TRBV6-6 to TRBJ2-6; a possible D gene is TRBD2 (5 bases). CDR1 is MNHNY, CDR2 SVGAGI, per germline (reference sequence). V lost 6 bases and J lost 0, with 15 bases in between. The CDR3 length is 17 residues.

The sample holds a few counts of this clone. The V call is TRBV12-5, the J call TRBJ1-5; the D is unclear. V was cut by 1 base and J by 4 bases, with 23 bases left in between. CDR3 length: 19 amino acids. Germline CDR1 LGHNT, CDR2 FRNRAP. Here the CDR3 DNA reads TGTGCTAGTGGTTTGGCCACCCGGGGATATCTAATCGGGAATCAGCCCCAGCATTTT. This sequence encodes CASGLATRGYLIGNQPQHF.

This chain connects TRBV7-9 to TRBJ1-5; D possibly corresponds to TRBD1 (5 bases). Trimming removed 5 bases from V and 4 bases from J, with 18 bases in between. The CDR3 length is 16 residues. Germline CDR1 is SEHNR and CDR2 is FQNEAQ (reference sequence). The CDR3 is CASSPAPWGGNQPQHF. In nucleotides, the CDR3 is TGTGCCAGCAGCCCAGCCCCCTGGGGGGGTAATCAGCCCCAGCATTTT.

The CDR3 DNA sequence: TGTGCCAGCAGTTACTACACGCGACCCTCGGGCACTGAAGCTTTCTTT. Protein sequence: CASSYYTRPSGTEAFF. The chain joins TRBV6-2 or TRBV6-3 to TRBJ1-1; D remains unclear. V lost 1 base, J lost 4 bases, and 16 bases lay in between. In germline, CDR1 is MNHEY, CDR2 SVGEGT. The CDR3 contains 16 residues.

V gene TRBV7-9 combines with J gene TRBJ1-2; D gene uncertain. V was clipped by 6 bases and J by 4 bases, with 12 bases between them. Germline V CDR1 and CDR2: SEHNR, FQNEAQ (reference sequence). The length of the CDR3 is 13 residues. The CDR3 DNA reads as TGTGCCAGCAGTCTAGACGGGTCCTATGGCTACACCTTC. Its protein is CASSLDGSYGYTF.

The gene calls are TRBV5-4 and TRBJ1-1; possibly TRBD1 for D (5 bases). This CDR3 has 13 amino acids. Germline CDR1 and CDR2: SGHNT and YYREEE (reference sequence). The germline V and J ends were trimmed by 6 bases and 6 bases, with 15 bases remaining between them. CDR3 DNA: TGTGCCAGCAAAGGGGACTTCATGGCTGAAGCTTTCTTT. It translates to CASKGDFMAEAFF. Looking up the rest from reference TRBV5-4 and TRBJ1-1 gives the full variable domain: ETGVTQSPTHLIKTRGQQVTLRCSSQSGHNTVSWYQQALGQGPQFIFQYYREEENGRGNFPPRFSGLQFPNYSSELNVNALELDDSALYLCASKGDFMAEAFFGQGTRLTVV.

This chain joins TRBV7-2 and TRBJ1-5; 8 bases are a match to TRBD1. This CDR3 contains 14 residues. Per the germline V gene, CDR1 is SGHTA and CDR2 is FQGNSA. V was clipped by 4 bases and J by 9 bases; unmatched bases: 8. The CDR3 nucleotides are TGTGCCAGCAGCTCGGACAGGGTGAAGGGGCCCCAGCATTTT. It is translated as CASSSDRVKGPQHF.

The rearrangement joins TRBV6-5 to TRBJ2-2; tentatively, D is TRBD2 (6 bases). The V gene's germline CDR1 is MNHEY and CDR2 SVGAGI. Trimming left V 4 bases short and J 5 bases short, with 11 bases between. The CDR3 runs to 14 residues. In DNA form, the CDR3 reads TGTGCCAGCAGTTGGAGGGGTGATACCGGGGAGCTGTTTTTT. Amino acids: CASSWRGDTGELFF.

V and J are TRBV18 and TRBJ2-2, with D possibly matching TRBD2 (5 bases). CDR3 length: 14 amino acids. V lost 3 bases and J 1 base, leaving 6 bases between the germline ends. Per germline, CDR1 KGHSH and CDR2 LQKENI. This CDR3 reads CASSPGGNTGELFF. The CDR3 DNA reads TGTGCCAGCTCACCCGGAGGGAACACCGGGGAGCTGTTTTTT.

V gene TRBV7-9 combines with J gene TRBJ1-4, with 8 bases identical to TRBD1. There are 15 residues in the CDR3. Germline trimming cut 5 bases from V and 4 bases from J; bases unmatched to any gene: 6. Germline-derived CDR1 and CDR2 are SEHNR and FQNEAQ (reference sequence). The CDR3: CASSKATGVNEKLFF. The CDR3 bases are TGTGCCAGCAGCAAAGCGACAGGGGTTAATGAAAAACTGTTTTTT.

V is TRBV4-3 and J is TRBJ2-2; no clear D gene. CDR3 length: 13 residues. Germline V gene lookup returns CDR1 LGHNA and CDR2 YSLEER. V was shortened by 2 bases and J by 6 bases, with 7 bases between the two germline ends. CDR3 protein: CASSQLLAGELFF. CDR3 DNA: TGCGCCAGCAGCCAACTATTGGCCGGGGAGCTGTTTTTT.

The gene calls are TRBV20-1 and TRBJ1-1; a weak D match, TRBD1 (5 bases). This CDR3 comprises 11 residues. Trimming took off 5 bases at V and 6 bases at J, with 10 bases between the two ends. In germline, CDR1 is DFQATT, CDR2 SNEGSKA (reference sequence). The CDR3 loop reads CSAGGGAEAFF. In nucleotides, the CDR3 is TGCAGTGCTGGGGGGGGAGCTGAAGCTTTCTTT.

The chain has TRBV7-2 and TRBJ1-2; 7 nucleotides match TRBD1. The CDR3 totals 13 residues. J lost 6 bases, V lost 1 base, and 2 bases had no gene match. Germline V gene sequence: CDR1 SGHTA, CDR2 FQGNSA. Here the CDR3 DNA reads TGTGCCAGCAGCTTAGAGGGGGCAAATGGCTACACCTTC. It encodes CASSLEGANGYTF.

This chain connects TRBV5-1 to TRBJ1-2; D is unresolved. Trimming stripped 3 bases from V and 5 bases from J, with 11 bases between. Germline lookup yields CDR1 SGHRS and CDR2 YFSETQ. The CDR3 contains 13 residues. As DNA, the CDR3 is TGCGCCAGCAGCTGGGAGAGGGCATATGGCTACACCTTC. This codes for CASSWERAYGYTF.

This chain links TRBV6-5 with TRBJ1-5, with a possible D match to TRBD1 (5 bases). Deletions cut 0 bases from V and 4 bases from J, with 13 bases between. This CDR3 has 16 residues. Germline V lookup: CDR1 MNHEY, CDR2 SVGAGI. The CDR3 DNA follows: TGTGCCAGCAGTTACTCGAGTGATGGGGCGAATCAGCCCCAGCATTTT. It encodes CASSYSSDGANQPQHF.

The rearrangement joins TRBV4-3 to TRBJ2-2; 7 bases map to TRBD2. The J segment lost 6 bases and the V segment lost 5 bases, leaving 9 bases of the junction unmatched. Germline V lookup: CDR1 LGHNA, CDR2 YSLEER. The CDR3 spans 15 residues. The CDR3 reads CASSTSGVGAGELFF. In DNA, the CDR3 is TGCGCCAGCAGCACGAGCGGGGTCGGGGCCGGGGAGCTGTTTTTT.

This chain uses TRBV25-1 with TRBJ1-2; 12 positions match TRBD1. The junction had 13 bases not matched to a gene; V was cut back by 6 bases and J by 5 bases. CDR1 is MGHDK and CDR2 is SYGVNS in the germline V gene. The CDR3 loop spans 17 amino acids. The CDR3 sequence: CASSNEGGTGGRYGYTF. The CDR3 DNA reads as TGTGCCAGCAGCAACGAAGGGGGGACAGGGGGCAGATATGGCTACACCTTC.

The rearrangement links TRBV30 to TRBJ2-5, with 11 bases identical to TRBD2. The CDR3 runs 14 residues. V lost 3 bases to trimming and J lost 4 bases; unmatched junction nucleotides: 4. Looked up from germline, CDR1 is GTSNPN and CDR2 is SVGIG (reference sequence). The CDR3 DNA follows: TGTGCCTGGAGGCTAGCGGGAGGCGGAGAGACCCAGTACTTC. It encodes CAWRLAGGGETQYF.

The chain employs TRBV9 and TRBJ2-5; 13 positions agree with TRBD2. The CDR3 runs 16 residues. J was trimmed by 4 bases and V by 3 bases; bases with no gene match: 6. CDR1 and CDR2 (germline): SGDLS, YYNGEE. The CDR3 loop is CASSAPLAGGLETQYF. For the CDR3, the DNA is TGTGCCAGCAGCGCCCCACTAGCGGGGGGGCTAGAGACCCAGTACTTC. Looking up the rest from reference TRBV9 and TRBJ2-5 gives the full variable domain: DSGVTQTPKHLITATGQRVTLRCSPRSGDLSVYWYQQSLDQGLQFLIQYYNGEERAKGNILERFSAQQFPDLHSELNLSSLELGDSALYFCASSAPLAGGLETQYFGPGTRLLVL.